A selection of T cell receptor beta chains follows, all from one sample in a study of technical replicates of blood from a few donors. Some clones are missing from TCRdb's copy, which holds only in-frame ones; the method was immunoSEQ multiplex PCR. The sample yields 40,000 to 60,000 clones, 86% seen once. Sample: PBMCs. The receptors here all came from a human donor in good health. Some clones in this sample may be carry-over from other donors' samples. The CDR3 runs from the conserved cysteine through the conserved F or W. D genes are given only for firm matches. For some rows the clone size is stated as once, few or many, or as a class when expanded; others skip it.

CDR3 length	V gene	J gene	clone size	D gene	CDR3 protein	CDR3 DNA
14	TRBV7-2	TRBJ2-7	.	TRBD2	CASRQLAGVGEQYF	TGTGCCAGCAGGCAACTAGCGGGAGTTGGCGAGCAGTACTTC
15	TRBV19	TRBJ2-7	.	TRBD2	CASSLTLAGVYEQYF	TGTGCCAGTAGCCTAACGCTAGCGGGCGTCTACGAGCAGTACTTC
14	TRBV2	TRBJ1-5	.	.	CASSAQTRNQPQHF	TGTGCCAGCAGTGCCCAGACACGCAATCAGCCCCAGCATTTT
15	TRBV6-5	TRBJ1-2	.	TRBD1	CASSWRQGPVYGYTF	TGTGCCAGCAGTTGGAGACAGGGGCCCGTTTATGGCTACACCTTC
15	TRBV11-1	TRBJ2-7	few	TRBD2	CASSFSPGGSYEQYF	TGTGCCAGCAGCTTTAGCCCCGGGGGGTCCTACGAGCAGTACTTC
17	TRBV4-1	TRBJ2-1	.	TRBD1	CASSQDQWDRTYDEQFF	TGCGCCAGCAGCCAAGATCAGTGGGACAGGACATACGATGAGCAGTTCTTC
13	TRBV6-5	TRBJ1-1	.	.	CASRNAGGTEAFF	TGTGCCAGCAGAAACGCCGGAGGCACTGAAGCTTTCTTT
17	TRBV7-6	TRBJ2-7	.	.	CASSLGQLVRGAGEQYF	TGTGCCAGCAGCTTAGGGCAACTAGTCCGGGGGGCTGGCGAGCAGTACTTC
11	TRBV10-3	TRBJ2-5	.	.	CATLLEETQYF	TGTGCCACCCTACTAGAGGAGACCCAGTACTTC
14	TRBV30	TRBJ2-7	.	.	CAWRKDTSSYEQYF	TGTGCCTGGAGGAAAGACACTAGCTCCTACGAGCAGTACTTC
15	TRBV2	TRBJ2-1	.	.	CASSDLTQVYNEQFF	TGTGCCAGCAGTGATCTAACACAGGTATACAATGAGCAGTTCTTC
9	TRBV20-1	TRBJ1-2	.	.	CSAVYGYTF	TGCAGTGCCGTTTATGGCTACACCTTC
13	TRBV11-3	TRBJ2-5	.	TRBD1	CASSGDRGQTQYF	TGTGCCAGCAGCGGCGACAGGGGGCAGACCCAGTACTTC
14	TRBV5-1	TRBJ1-4	.	.	CASSLGQGEEKLFF	TGCGCCAGCAGCTTGGGTCAGGGCGAGGAAAAACTGTTTTTT
14	TRBV7-9	TRBJ2-5	.	.	CASSYPDGGETQYF	TGTGCCAGCAGCTATCCGGACGGGGGTGAGACCCAGTACTTC
14	TRBV10-3	TRBJ2-3	.	.	CAISQTGGTDTQYF	TGTGCCATCAGCCAGACAGGAGGCACAGATACGCAGTATTTT
15	TRBV7-6	TRBJ1-3	.	TRBD1	CASSLETGDRNTIYF	TGTGCCAGCAGCTTAGAGACAGGGGACAGAAACACCATATATTTT
15	TRBV5-1	TRBJ2-7	.	TRBD2	CASTTTSGKALEQYF	TGCGCCAGCACCACGACTAGCGGGAAGGCTCTTGAGCAGTACTTC
15	TRBV7-6	TRBJ2-1	.	TRBD2	CASSQSGGAGSEQFF	TGTGCCAGCAGCCAAAGCGGGGGGGCGGGTAGTGAGCAGTTCTTC
15	TRBV9	TRBJ1-4	.	.	CASSPSGTTNEKLFF	TGTGCCAGCAGTCCCTCCGGGACAACTAATGAAAAACTGTTTTTT
16	TRBV18	TRBJ2-1	.	TRBD2	CASSPKTGTIHNEQFF	TGTGCCAGCTCACCAAAAACCGGGACTATCCACAATGAGCAGTTCTTC
13	TRBV5-1	TRBJ2-3	once	.	CASMFSGTDTQYF	TGCGCCAGCATGTTTAGCGGCACAGATACGCAGTATTTT
15	TRBV5-6	TRBJ1-5	.	.	CASSLAGDSNQPQHF	TGTGCCAGCAGCTTGGCAGGGGATAGCAATCAGCCCCAGCATTTT
13	TRBV6-5	TRBJ1-1	.	.	CASSYTTRTEAFF	TGTGCCAGCAGTTACACGACGCGGACTGAAGCTTTCTTT
14	TRBV5-1	TRBJ1-2	.	.	CASSFPESRGGYTF	TGCGCCAGCAGCTTCCCGGAATCCCGGGGTGGCTACACCTTC